Below, 10 T cell receptor beta chains from the same sample are listed, as sequenced in a study of CD8 T cells in ankylosing spondylitis (dated by TCRdb to about 2017). The method was 5' RACE. The instrument given in TCRdb is Illumina HiSeq 2500. TCRdb reran the public reads through fastp at Q25 and MiXCR, keeping productive beta chains. When rows share a CDR3 protein, they turn into one entry using the most common DNA and genes. The sample yields roughly 160,000 distinct CDR3 sequences; 11% were counted once. The ten top clones hold roughly 29% of the sample. Sequenced input: blood, either unsorted or a sorted T cell fraction (not recorded which). The receptor source for this set is a male donor with ankylosing spondylitis or in good health (not recorded which).

In this sample, this clonotype turned up many times. The chain is built from TRBV9 and TRBJ2-1; D is possibly TRBD2 (7 bases). V lost 0 bases to trimming and J lost 5 bases, with 12 bases between them. This CDR3 has 15 residues. Germline CDR1 SGDLS, CDR2 YYNGEE. CDR3 DNA: TGTGCCAGCAGCGTAGCTGGGCGGGGGCACAATGAGCAGTTCTTC. Amino acid sequence: CASSVAGRGHNEQFF.

This clonotype appeared many times. The rearrangement links TRBV28 to TRBJ1-3; D is undetermined. V lost 2 bases, J lost 0 bases, and 8 bases lay in between. The length of the CDR3 is 15 residues. The V gene's germline CDR1 is MDHEN and CDR2 SYDVKM. In DNA, the CDR3 is TGTGCCAGCAGTTTAGAGTTCCTCTCTGGAAACACCATATATTTT. Amino acid sequence: CASSLEFLSGNTIYF.

This clonotype was seen a handful of times. The chain carries TRBV5-1 and TRBJ2-1; no definite D call. Trimming left V 0 bases short and J 9 bases short, with 16 bases between. The V gene's germline CDR1 is SGHRS and CDR2 YFSETQ. This CDR3 region has 15 residues. CDR3 DNA sequence: TGCGCCAGCAGCTTGGGGCAGGTGAAAGCTAGTGAGCAGTTCTTC. It yields the protein CASSLGQVKASEQFF.

This clonotype was counted many times. The chain links TRBV20-1 to TRBJ2-5, with 7 bases matching TRBD2. V gave up 4 bases and J gave up 2 bases; unmatched junction bases: 4. This CDR3 contains 13 residues. Germline V gives CDR1 DFQATT, CDR2 SNEGSKA (reference sequence). Here the CDR3 reads CSATPGGQETQYF. The CDR3 coding sequence is TGCAGTGCTACCCCCGGGGGGCAAGAGACCCAGTACTTC.

The table lists this clonotype with a few counts. A much larger clone lies one base from this, so it may be a read error. This chain joins TRBV2 and TRBJ2-6; D remains unclear. The CDR3 totals 13 residues. Germline V gene data show CDR1 as SNHLY and CDR2 as FYNNEI. The V end was cut by 6 bases, the J end by 0 bases, with 3 bases between. The CDR3 nucleotides are TGTGCCAGCAGGGGCTCTGGGGCCAACGTCCTGACTTTC. It yields the protein CASRGSGANVLTF.

This clonotype came up many times. The chain links TRBV29-1 to TRBJ2-5; D possibly uses TRBD1 or TRBD2 (5 bases each). The CDR3 has 13 residues. Trimming took 3 bases from V and 4 from J, leaving 12 bases between them. The germline V gene encodes CDR1 SQVTM and CDR2 ANQGSEA. CDR3 sequence reads: CSVDLARGETQYF. DNA of the CDR3: TGCAGCGTTGATTTGGCGAGGGGAGAGACCCAGTACTTC.

This clonotype was found many times. The rearrangement joins TRBV29-1 to TRBJ2-1; possibly TRBD1 for D (5 bases). Germline V lookup: CDR1 SQVTM, CDR2 ANQGSEA. V shed 6 bases and J shed 12 bases, with 12 bases lying between them. The CDR3 is 10 residues long. The DNA for the CDR3 is TGCAGCGTGGTAGTGGGGCGGCAGTTCTTC. Its protein product is CSVVVGRQFF.

This clonotype was seen many times. The chain has TRBV9 and TRBJ2-7, with unresolved D. The CDR3 totals 12 residues. V was clipped by 0 bases and J by 6 bases, with 7 bases between them. Germline V CDR1 and CDR2: SGDLS, YYNGEE. The CDR3 sequence: CASSVEVGEQYF. The CDR3 region has the DNA TGTGCCAGCAGCGTAGAGGTAGGCGAGCAGTACTTC.

This clonotype was counted many times. The CDR3 loop is CAISESKPDTEAFF. The CDR3 DNA is TGTGCCATCAGTGAGTCGAAGCCGGACACTGAAGCTTTCTTT. V gene TRBV10-3 combines with J gene TRBJ1-1; D call uncertain. Per germline, CDR1 ENHRY and CDR2 SYGVKD. V was trimmed by 0 bases and J by 3 bases, leaving 8 bases between them. There are 14 residues in the CDR3.

In its sample, this clonotype was seen many times. The genes are TRBV20-1 and TRBJ2-7; D is uncertain. Germline assignment: CDR1 DFQATT and CDR2 SNEGSKA (reference sequence). Deletions cut 2 bases from V and 3 bases from J, with 8 bases between. The CDR3 spans 12 residues. CDR3 residues: CSARSLNYEQYF. CDR3 DNA: TGCAGTGCTAGATCCCTCAACTACGAGCAGTACTTC.